Listed below are T cell receptor beta chains from one sample, sequenced in a study of technical replicates of blood from several donors. Only in-frame clones appear in the TCRdb table, and some are missing; sequencing was by immunoSEQ multiplex PCR. Of some 30,000 clones listed, approximately 90% are singletons. Sequencing input: PBMCs. The source of these receptors is a human donor in good health. Some clones in this sample may be carry-over from other donors' samples. The CDR3 runs from the conserved cysteine through the conserved F or W. D genes are given only for firm matches. Only some rows state a clone size, as once, few, many or a class for expanded clones.

v_call	j_call	clone_size	d_call	cdr3_nt	cdr3_aa
TRBV5-1	TRBJ2-7	NA	TRBD2	TGCGCCAGCATGGGGGGGAACTACGAGCAGTACTTC	CASMGGNYEQYF
TRBV27	TRBJ1-5	once	NA	TGTGCCAGCAGTCCAAACAATCAGCCCCAGCATTTT	CASSPNNQPQHF
TRBV29-1	TRBJ1-1	NA	NA	TGCAGCGTTGAGAAGGGAGGCGGCACTGAAGCTTTCTTT	CSVEKGGGTEAFF
TRBV28	TRBJ1-5	NA	NA	TGTGCCAGCAGTTTTGACAGATATCAGCCCCAGCATTTT	CASSFDRYQPQHF
TRBV11-2	TRBJ2-1	NA	TRBD2	TGTGCCAGCAGCCCCACCGGGACTACAGGTGAGCAGTTCTTC	CASSPTGTTGEQFF
TRBV5-1	TRBJ2-7	NA	NA	TGCGCCAGCAGCTCGGGTATCTCCTACGAGCAGTACTTC	CASSSGISYEQYF
TRBV7-8	TRBJ1-5	NA	TRBD1	TGTGCCAGCAGCTCCCGGGACAGGGGAGGTCAGCCCCAGCATTTT	CASSSRDRGGQPQHF
TRBV5-1	TRBJ1-1	NA	TRBD1	TGCGCCAGCAGCCTAACCGGGACAGGGGCGGCTGAAGCTTTCTTT	CASSLTGTGAAEAFF
TRBV9	TRBJ1-1	NA	NA	TGTGCCAGCAGCCCCGGACAGCAACGAATCACTGAAGCTTTCTTT	CASSPGQQRITEAFF
TRBV6-6	TRBJ1-5	once	NA	TGTGCCAGCAGTTCTAATCAGCCCCAGCATTTT	CASSSNQPQHF
TRBV7-7	TRBJ2-5	NA	TRBD2	TGTGCCAGCAGCTCAGGACTAGCGGGGGGACAAGAGACCCAGTACTTC	CASSSGLAGGQETQYF
TRBV9	TRBJ1-2	NA	NA	TGTGCCAGCAGCGTATCGGAGAACTATGGCTACACCTTC	CASSVSENYGYTF
TRBV18	TRBJ2-1	NA	NA	TGTGCCAGCGCGAACAATGAGCAGTTCTTC	CASANNEQFF
TRBV2	TRBJ2-7	NA	NA	TGTGCCAGCAGTCAGACAGCGAGCTCCTACGAGCAGTACTTC	CASSQTASSYEQYF
TRBV6-5	TRBJ2-1	NA	TRBD2	TGTGCCAGCAGTTGGACTAGCGGGGCCGTTGAGCAGTTCTTC	CASSWTSGAVEQFF
TRBV6-5	TRBJ2-3	NA	NA	TGTGCCAGCAGTTACCGAGGGAGGCCGAGCACAGATACGCAGTATTTT	CASSYRGRPSTDTQYF
TRBV30	TRBJ1-1	NA	TRBD1	TGTGCCTGGAGTTTGGGACAGGGGAGCTCTGAAGCTTTCTTT	CAWSLGQGSSEAFF